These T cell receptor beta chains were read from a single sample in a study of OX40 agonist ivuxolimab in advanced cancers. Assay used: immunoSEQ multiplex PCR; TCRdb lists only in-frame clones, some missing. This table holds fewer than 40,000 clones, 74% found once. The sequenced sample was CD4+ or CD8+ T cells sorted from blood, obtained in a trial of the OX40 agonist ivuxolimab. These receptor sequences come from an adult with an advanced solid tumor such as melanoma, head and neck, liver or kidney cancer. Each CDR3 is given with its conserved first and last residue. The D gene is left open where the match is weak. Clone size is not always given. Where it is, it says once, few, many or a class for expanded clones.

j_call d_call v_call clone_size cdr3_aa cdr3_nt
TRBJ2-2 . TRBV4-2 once CASSQLVVGELFF TGTGCCAGCAGCCAATTGGTCGTCGGGGAGCTGTTTTTT
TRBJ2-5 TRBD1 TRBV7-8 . CASSSGTVQETQYF TGTGCCAGCAGCTCCGGGACAGTCCAAGAGACCCAGTACTTC
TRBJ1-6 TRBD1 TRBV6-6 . CASSYGTGGPIHF TGTGCCAGCAGTTACGGGACAGGGGGTCCCATCCACTTT
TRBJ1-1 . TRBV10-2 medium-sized CASSESQAGTEAFF TGCGCCAGCAGTGAGTCGCAGGCTGGCACTGAAGCTTTCTTT
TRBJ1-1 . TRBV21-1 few CASSKGAGQAVNTEAFF TGTGCCAGCAGCAAAGGGGCTGGACAGGCTGTCAACACTGAAGCTTTCTTT
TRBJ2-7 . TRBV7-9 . CASSLEYEQYF TGTGCCAGCAGCTTAGAGTACGAGCAGTACTTC
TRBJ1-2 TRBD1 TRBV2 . CASSITGGYGYTF TGTGCCAGCAGTATAACAGGGGGCTATGGCTACACCTTC
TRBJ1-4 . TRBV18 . CASSPNQGEKLFF TGTGCCAGCTCACCTAATCAGGGTGAAAAACTGTTTTTT
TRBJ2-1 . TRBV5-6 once CASSSRDRDNEQFF TGTGCCAGCAGCTCCCGGGACCGTGACAATGAGCAGTTCTTC
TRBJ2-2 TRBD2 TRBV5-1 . CASSPSGRGPNTGELFF TGCGCCAGCAGCCCGAGTGGGAGGGGCCCGAACACCGGGGAGCTGTTTTTT
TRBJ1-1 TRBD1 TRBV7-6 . CASSLGVRQGAVGTEAFF TGTGCCAGCAGCTTAGGTGTTCGGCAGGGGGCCGTAGGTACTGAAGCTTTCTTT
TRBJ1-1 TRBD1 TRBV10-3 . CAISRGQGAAEAFF TGTGCCATCAGCCGAGGACAGGGGGCGGCTGAAGCTTTCTTT
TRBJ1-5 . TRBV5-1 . CASSLAGGESQPQHF TGCGCCAGCAGCTTGGCCGGGGGGGAGAGTCAGCCCCAGCATTTT
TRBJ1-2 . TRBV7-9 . CASSLWAPSGYTF TGTGCCAGCAGCTTGTGGGCTCCGAGCGGCTACACCTTC
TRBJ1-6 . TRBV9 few CASSEGGVDSPLHF TGTGCCAGCAGCGAGGGAGGGGTGGATTCACCCCTCCACTTT
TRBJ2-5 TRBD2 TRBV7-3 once CASSLQAGGGETQYF TGTGCCAGCAGCCTCCAAGCGGGGGGCGGGGAGACCCAGTACTTC
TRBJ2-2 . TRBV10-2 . CASSEGYSGELFF TGCGCCAGCAGTGAGGGCTACTCCGGGGAGCTGTTTTTT
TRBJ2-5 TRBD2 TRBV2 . CASSEQAGLQETQYF TGTGCCAGCAGTGAGCAAGCGGGGCTCCAAGAGACCCAGTACTTC
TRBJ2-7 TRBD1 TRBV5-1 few CASSRLSGTGVHEQYF TGCGCCAGCAGCCGCCTCTCCGGGACAGGGGTCCACGAGCAGTACTTC
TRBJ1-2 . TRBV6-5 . CASSYILGARAYGYTF TGTGCCAGCAGTTACATCCTAGGGGCTAGGGCCTATGGCTACACCTTC
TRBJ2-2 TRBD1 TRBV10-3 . CAISEPRQGTGELFF TGTGCCATCAGTGAGCCGCGACAGGGCACCGGGGAGCTGTTTTTT
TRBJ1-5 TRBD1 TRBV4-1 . CASSQVEGAAQPQHF TGCGCCAGCAGCCAAGTTGAGGGGGCGGCTCAGCCCCAGCATTTT
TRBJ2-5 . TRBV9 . CASSPLGTPGETQYF TGTGCCAGCAGCCCCCTAGGGACACCTGGGGAGACCCAGTACTTC
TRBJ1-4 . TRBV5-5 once CASSLALGRVEKLFF TGTGCCAGCAGCTTGGCTTTGGGGCGGGTTGAAAAACTGTTTTTT
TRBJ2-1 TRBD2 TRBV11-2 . CASSLETSGKQFF TGTGCCAGCAGCTTAGAGACTAGCGGCAAGCAGTTCTTC
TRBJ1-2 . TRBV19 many CASSIRTENGYTF TGTGCCAGTAGTATCCGAACAGAGAATGGCTACACCTTC
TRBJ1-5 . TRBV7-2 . CASSLEGTSNQPQHF TGTGCCAGCAGCTTAGAAGGGACTAGCAATCAGCCCCAGCATTTT
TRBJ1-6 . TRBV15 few CATSKIDRDNSPLHF TGTGCCACCAGCAAAATAGACAGAGATAATTCACCCCTCCACTTT
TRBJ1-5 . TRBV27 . CASSSWNQPQHF TGTGCCAGCAGTTCTTGGAATCAGCCCCAGCATTTT
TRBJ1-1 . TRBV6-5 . CASSTGQNEAFF TGTGCCAGCAGTACCGGACAGAATGAAGCTTTCTTT
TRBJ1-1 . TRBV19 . CASRRGPENTEAFF TGTGCCAGTAGGAGGGGACCGGAGAACACTGAAGCTTTCTTT
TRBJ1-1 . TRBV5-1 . CASSLEGGWTEAFF TGCGCCAGCAGCTTGGAAGGGGGATGGACTGAAGCTTTCTTT
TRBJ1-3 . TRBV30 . CAWSVSSNTIYF TGTGCCTGGAGTGTATCGTCAAACACCATATATTTT
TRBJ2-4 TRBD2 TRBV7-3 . CASSLAGTSGNIQYF TGTGCCAGCAGCTTAGCCGGGACTAGCGGAAACATTCAGTACTTC
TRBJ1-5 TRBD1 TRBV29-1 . CSVRQGFQPQHF TGCAGCGTTAGACAGGGCTTCCAGCCCCAGCATTTT
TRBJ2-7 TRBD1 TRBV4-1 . CASSHSDRDLNEQYF TGCGCCAGCAGCCATTCCGACAGGGACCTCAACGAGCAGTACTTC
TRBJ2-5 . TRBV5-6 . CASSPYPQETQYF TGTGCCAGCAGCCCTTACCCCCAAGAGACCCAGTACTTC
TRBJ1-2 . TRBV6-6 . CASRGVQQANYGYTF TGTGCCAGCAGGGGTGTACAACAAGCTAACTATGGCTACACCTTC
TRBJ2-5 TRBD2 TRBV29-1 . CSVERDYETQYF TGCAGCGTTGAAAGGGACTATGAGACCCAGTACTTC
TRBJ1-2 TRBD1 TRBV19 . CASTRQGRYGYTF TGTGCCAGTACGAGACAGGGAAGGTATGGCTACACCTTC
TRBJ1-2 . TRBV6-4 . CASSENPGGLYGYTF TGTGCCAGCAGTGAAAACCCTGGAGGGCTCTATGGCTACACCTTC
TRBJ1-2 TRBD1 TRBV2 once CASSQNRGRFYGYTF TGTGCCAGCAGCCAGAACAGGGGGCGCTTCTATGGCTACACCTTC
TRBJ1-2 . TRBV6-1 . CASSEALRARRYTF TGTGCCAGCAGTGAAGCGCTCAGGGCAAGGCGCTACACCTTC
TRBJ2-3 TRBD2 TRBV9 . CASSLGGAGGDTQYF TGTGCCAGCAGCCTCGGGGGGGCCGGTGGAGATACGCAGTATTTT
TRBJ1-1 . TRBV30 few CAWSVFLLLNTEAFF TGTGCCTGGAGTGTTTTCCTTCTACTGAACACTGAAGCTTTCTTT
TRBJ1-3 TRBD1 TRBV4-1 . CASSQRDREKAGNTIYF TGCGCCAGCAGCCAGAGGGACAGGGAAAAAGCTGGAAACACCATATATTTT
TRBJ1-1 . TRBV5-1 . CASSIAGVDRNTEAFF TGCGCCAGCAGCATTGCGGGGGTCGACAGGAACACTGAAGCTTTCTTT
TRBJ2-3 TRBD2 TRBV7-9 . CASSLERLAGGLDTQYF TGTGCCAGCAGCTTAGAGCGACTAGCGGGGGGGTTAGATACGCAGTATTTT
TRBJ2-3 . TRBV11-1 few CASSLLMQDTQYF TGTGCCAGCAGCTTATTAATGCAAGATACGCAGTATTTT
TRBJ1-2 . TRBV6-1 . CASRDRLLYGYTF TGTGCCAGCAGGGACAGACTCCTCTATGGCTACACCTTC
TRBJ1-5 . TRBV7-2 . CASSLDSGQPQHF TGTGCCAGCAGCTTAGACTCAGGGCAGCCCCAGCATTTT
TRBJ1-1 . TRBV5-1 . CASSRVDTEAFF TGCGCCAGCAGCCGGGTGGACACTGAAGCTTTCTTT
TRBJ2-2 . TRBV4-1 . CASSQGPGTGELFF TGCGCCAGCAGCCAAGGCCCGGGGACCGGGGAGCTGTTTTTT
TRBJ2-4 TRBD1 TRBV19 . CASSIGTGSGNIQYF TGTGCCAGTAGTATCGGGACAGGCTCAGGAAACATTCAGTACTTC
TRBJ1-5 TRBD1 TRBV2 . CASSPQGNQPQHF TGTGCCAGCAGTCCACAGGGGAATCAGCCCCAGCATTTT
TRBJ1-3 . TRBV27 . CASSDRIANTIYF TGTGCCAGCAGCGACAGGATTGCAAACACCATATATTTT
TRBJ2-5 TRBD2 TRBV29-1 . CSVATSGGAGETQYF TGCAGCGTTGCGACTAGCGGGGGGGCCGGGGAGACCCAGTACTTC
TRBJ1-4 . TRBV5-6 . CASSLGRTNEKLFF TGTGCCAGCAGCTTGGGAAGGACTAATGAAAAACTGTTTTTT
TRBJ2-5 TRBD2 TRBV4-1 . CASSRAGGDQETQYF TGCGCCAGCAGCCGAGCGGGGGGCGACCAAGAGACCCAGTACTTC